The sequence of this T cell receptor beta chain was determined in a study of T cell therapy after organ transplantation. Study summary: Short-term post-therapy blood was drawn 4 to 8 weeks after therapy ended.

Clones were read by immunoSEQ multiplex PCR, and TCRdb kept only the in-frame ones, dropping some. The sample shows 5,500 to 6,500 clones, around 70% of them seen only once. Trimming pared 4 bases from V and 3 bases from J, leaving 6 bases between. The CDR3 covers 13 residues. Germline loops: CDR1 MRHNA, CDR2 SNTAGT. Note on this clone: Its antigen remains unidentified.

The study, taken as a whole, reports: Post-therapy reconstitution appeared to include transferred and endogenous clonotypes. Nonresponders had marked pretherapy clonal expansions and little post-therapy change.

The time point: 4-8 weeks after completion of therapy. This rearrangement joins TRBV6-4 to TRBJ2-2; TRBD1 is a possible D gene (6 bases). The sequencing used CD8+ T cells from blood, collected after autologous CMV-specific T cell therapy. The sequence was obtained from a human patient who had received a solid organ transplant and had CMV disease. Some of the T cells might come from the graft donor. CDR3 sequence reads: CASSGQDTGELFF. The CDR3 nucleotides are TGTGCCAGCAGTGGACAGGACACCGGGGAGCTGTTTTTT.